A single T cell receptor (beta chain) is shown here with its context. Its target antigen remains unknown. Base qualities are not provided; no much larger clone lies one nucleotide away. Spanning cysteine to phenylalanine, the CDR3 consists of 14 amino acids. Left in the record is the CDR3 DNA by itself, 42 bases read in frame from the first base. V lost 8 bases and J lost 1 base; the stretch between them is 15 bases long. CDR1 and CDR2, looked up from the germline V gene, are ENHRY and SYGVKD. The sample comes from a study of siplizumab effects on memory and regulatory T cells (dated 2019 in TCRdb). Turning to the overall study: The study looked at the effect of siplizumab, an anti-CD2 antibody, on alloreactive T-cell subsets in allogeneic mixed lymphocyte reactions made from human PBMCs. Findings and caveats that apply to the study as a whole: Roughly 80-97% of proliferating CD4+ or CD8+ clones could not be assigned a naive or memory phenotype. Because sequences below about 10^-5 frequency were poorly captured, only a minor fraction of alloreactive clones could be mapped to unstimulated subsets. No functional confirmation was obtained for the suppressive function of proliferating Tregs from siplizumab cultures. In reactions with siplizumab, an average of 68.8% of mappable alloreactive CD4+ clones were Treg-derived, compared with roughly 26% in control reactions. The cumulative frequency of alloreactive sequences traceable to unstimulated CD4+ memory T cells was significantly reduced by siplizumab. Unstimulated naive T cells appeared to be more diverse than memory T cells, and naive cells seemed to make a substantial contribution to the alloresponse.

Sorted unstimulated T cells and proliferating T cells recovered from mixed lymphocyte reactions were subjected to TCRbeta CDR3 sequencing. Fresh whole blood from around 11 HLA-typed healthy donors was used to isolate PBMCs. To map where alloreactive clones came from, unstimulated CD4+ non-regulatory T cells were FACS-sorted. Library preparation used the immunoSEQ multiplex PCR assay. Each sample had 80,000 to 100,000 TCR templates assayed by the deep sequencing platform. Genomic DNA extracted from sorted T cells was used for TCRbeta CDR3 sequencing. Processing in the source paper ran as follows. The R programming language was used for the clonal analysis of the TCRbeta CDR3 data. Alloreactive CD4+ and CD8+ clones were defined by comparing unstimulated samples with post-reaction CFSE-low samples. Regulatory or non-regulatory origin of alloreactive CD4+ clones was assigned by matching sequences to the sorted unstimulated Treg and non-Treg repertoires. TCRdb limited this immuneACCESS table to in-frame rearrangements with V and J called. A share of clones is missing; checked studies link under half to unresolved V genes, and the rest is unexplained. V, J and clone size derive from that table, while D and trimming were established from the DNA sequence. The sample table records about 100,000 clones; about 95% of these occur just once. Of the sample, 1% to 1.5% is held by the ten largest clones.

Sequencing was performed on non-Treg CD4+ T cells sorted from blood. The cell subset or site label, read with the paper, signifies: FACS-sorted unstimulated CD4+ non-regulatory T cells. The clonotype was recovered from a human donor in good health. The sequence links TRBV10-3 to TRBJ2-7; the D match is possibly TRBD1 or TRBD2, with 6 bases aligned in each. The base sequence is TGTGCCATCGGGGGGCAGCTAATTTCCTACGAGCAGTACTTC. Its translation is CAIGGQLISYEQYF.